Presented here are 10 T cell receptor beta chains from one specimen sequenced in a study of identical twins. MiXCR, run by TCRdb on the 5' RACE reads, gives a single entry per CDR3 protein. The sample holds 450,000 or so distinct CDR3 sequences, around 15% seen once. These data also formed part of another study, on yellow fever vaccine responses in identical twins.

Sequenced: CD4+ T cells sorted from blood. Source of these receptors: a woman between 18 and 30 years old in good health.

The gene calls are TRBV19 and TRBJ2-1; 11 nucleotides agree with TRBD2. Per the germline V gene, CDR1 is LNHDA and CDR2 is SQIVND (reference sequence). The CDR3 covers 14 residues. The trim removed 4 bases at V and 8 bases at J, leaving 4 bases unmatched. In nucleotides, the CDR3 is TGTGCCAGTAGTACCACTAGCGGGAGTGATGAGCAGTTCTTC. The encoded protein is CASSTTSGSDEQFF.

This rearrangement joins TRBV12-5 to TRBJ2-1; 11 bases agree with TRBD1. The V gene end was trimmed by 6 bases and the J gene end by 7 bases; junction bases not matched to a gene: 8. The germline gives CDR1 LGHNT, CDR2 FRNRAP. The CDR3 runs to 15 residues. The CDR3 sequence: CASGPGQGDLNEQFF. In DNA, the CDR3 is TGTGCTAGTGGCCCGGGACAGGGGGACCTAAATGAGCAGTTCTTC.

The chain links TRBV29-1 to TRBJ1-2; D uncertain. The CDR3 loop spans 13 amino acids. V lost 5 bases and J 4 bases, leaving 14 bases between the germline ends. Germline V gene lookup returns CDR1 SQVTM and CDR2 ANQGSEA. CDR3 loop: CSVSVAESYGYTF. The CDR3 DNA follows: TGCAGCGTTAGTGTTGCAGAATCCTATGGCTACACCTTC.

The V and J genes are TRBV29-1 and TRBJ2-1; 10 bases are a match to TRBD2. Losses at the gene ends were 4 bases for V and 4 bases for J; bases not matched to a gene: 4. This CDR3 spans 14 amino acids. CDR1 and CDR2 (germline): SQVTM, ANQGSEA. The CDR3 reads CSVVLAGVYNEQFF. CDR3 in DNA: TGCAGCGTTGTCCTAGCGGGAGTATACAATGAGCAGTTCTTC.

V and J are TRBV29-1 and TRBJ1-2; D remains ambiguous. Trimming cost V 4 bases and J 2 bases, with 8 bases left between them. This CDR3 is 12 amino acids long. Germline V gene sequence: CDR1 SQVTM, CDR2 ANQGSEA. The CDR3 bases are TGCAGCGTTGGCCGCATGAACTATGGCTACACCTTC. Protein: CSVGRMNYGYTF.

This clonotype was counted between two and nine times. The chain links TRBV14 to TRBJ2-7; weak D call: TRBD2 (7 bases). Trimming took off 1 base at V and 5 bases at J, with 18 bases between the two ends. The CDR3 has 16 residues. Germline CDR1 and CDR2: SGHDN and FVKESK. The CDR3 sequence: CASSQALGGRLHEQYF. The DNA of the CDR3 is TGTGCCAGCAGCCAAGCTTTGGGGGGGCGCCTTCACGAGCAGTACTTC. The whole variable domain, filled in from reference TRBV14 and TRBJ2-7, reads EAGVTQFPSHSVIEKGQTVTLRCDPISGHDNLYWYRRVMGKEIKFLLHFVKESKQDESGMPNNRFLAERTGGTYSTLKVQPAELEDSGVYFCASSQALGGRLHEQYFGPGTRLTVT.

The rearrangement uses TRBV3-1 and TRBJ2-1, with TRBD1 matching 8 bases. Germline V CDR1 and CDR2: LGHDT, YNNKEL (reference sequence). V shed 1 base, J shed 3 bases, and the junction held 8 bases outside the gene matches. The CDR3 has 17 residues. The CDR3 nucleotides read TGTGCCAGCAGCCAAGGGGGCCAGGGGGCGTACTACAATGAGCAGTTCTTC. Translating gives CASSQGGQGAYYNEQFF.

This clonotype was counted at least ten times. V and J are TRBV4-2 and TRBJ2-7; TRBD2 matches 13 bases. The germline CDR1 and CDR2 sequences are LGHNA and YNFKEQ. V dropped 3 bases and J dropped 2; count of bases not matched to a gene: 7. This CDR3 comprises 17 residues. The CDR3: CASSQFTGTSGAYEQYF. CDR3 sequence (DNA): TGTGCCAGCAGCCAGTTCACCGGGACTAGCGGGGCCTACGAGCAGTACTTC.

This clonotype was recorded many times. The genes are TRBV6-1 and TRBJ2-7; 7 bases agree with TRBD1. Germline V gives CDR1 MNHNS, CDR2 SASEGT. The CDR3 is 15 residues long. The trim removed 6 bases at V and 1 base at J, leaving 9 bases unmatched. The CDR3: CASRDPGGFSYEQYF. CDR3 sequence (DNA): TGTGCCAGCAGGGACCCAGGGGGATTTTCCTACGAGCAGTACTTC.

V gene TRBV2 combines with J gene TRBJ2-3, with TRBD2 matching over 11 bases. V shed 8 bases and J 0 bases; nucleotides not matched to a gene: 7. In germline, CDR1 is SNHLY, CDR2 FYNNEI. CDR3 length equals 16 residues. The CDR3 sequence is CASEASGGTSTDTQYF. The CDR3 DNA is TGTGCCAGCGAGGCTAGCGGGGGGACTAGCACAGATACGCAGTATTTT.